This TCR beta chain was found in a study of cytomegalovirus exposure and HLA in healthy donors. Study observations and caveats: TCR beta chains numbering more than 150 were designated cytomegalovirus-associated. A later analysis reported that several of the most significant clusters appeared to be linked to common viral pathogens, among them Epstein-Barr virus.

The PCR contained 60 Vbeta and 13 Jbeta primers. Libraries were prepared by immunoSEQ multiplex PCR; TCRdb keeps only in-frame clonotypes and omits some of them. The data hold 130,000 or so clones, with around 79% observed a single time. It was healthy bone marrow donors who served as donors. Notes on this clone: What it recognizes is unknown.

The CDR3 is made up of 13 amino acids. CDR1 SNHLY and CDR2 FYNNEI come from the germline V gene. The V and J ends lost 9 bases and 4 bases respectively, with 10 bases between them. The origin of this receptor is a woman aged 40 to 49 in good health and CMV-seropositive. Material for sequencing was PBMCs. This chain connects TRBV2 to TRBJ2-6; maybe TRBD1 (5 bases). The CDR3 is CASTGAGANVLTF. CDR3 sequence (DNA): TGTGCCAGTACAGGTGCGGGGGCCAACGTCCTGACTTTC.